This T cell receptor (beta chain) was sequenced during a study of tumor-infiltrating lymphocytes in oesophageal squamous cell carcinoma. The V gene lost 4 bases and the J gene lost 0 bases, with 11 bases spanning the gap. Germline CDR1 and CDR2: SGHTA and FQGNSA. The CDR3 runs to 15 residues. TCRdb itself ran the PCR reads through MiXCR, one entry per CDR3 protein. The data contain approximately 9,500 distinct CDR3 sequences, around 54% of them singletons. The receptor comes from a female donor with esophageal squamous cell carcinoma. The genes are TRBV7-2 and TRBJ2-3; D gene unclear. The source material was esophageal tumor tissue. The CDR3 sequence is CASSSFGFSTDTQYF. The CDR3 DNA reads TGTGCCAGCAGCTCTTTCGGGTTTAGCACAGATACGCAGTATTTT.